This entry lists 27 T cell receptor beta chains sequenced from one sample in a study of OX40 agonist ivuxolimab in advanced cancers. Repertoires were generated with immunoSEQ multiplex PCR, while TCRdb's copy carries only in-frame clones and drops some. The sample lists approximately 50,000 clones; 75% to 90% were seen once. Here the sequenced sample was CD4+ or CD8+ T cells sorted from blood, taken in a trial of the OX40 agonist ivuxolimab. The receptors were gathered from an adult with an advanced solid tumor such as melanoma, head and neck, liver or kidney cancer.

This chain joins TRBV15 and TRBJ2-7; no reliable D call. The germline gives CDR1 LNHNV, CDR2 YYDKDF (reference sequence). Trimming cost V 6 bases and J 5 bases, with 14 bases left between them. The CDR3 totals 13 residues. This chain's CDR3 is CATSMGILDEQYF. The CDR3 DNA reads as TGTGCCACCAGTATGGGGATCTTGGACGAGCAGTACTTC.

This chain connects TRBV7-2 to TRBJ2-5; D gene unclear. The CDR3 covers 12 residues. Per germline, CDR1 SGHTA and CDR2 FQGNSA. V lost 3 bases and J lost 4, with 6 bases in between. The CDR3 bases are TGTGCCAGCAGCTTCGCCCGAGAGACCCAGTACTTC. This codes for CASSFARETQYF.

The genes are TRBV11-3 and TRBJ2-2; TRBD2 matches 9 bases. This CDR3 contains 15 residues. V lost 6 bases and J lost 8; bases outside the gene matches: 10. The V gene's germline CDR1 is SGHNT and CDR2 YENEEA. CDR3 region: CASSGAGGPSGELFF. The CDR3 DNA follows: TGTGCCAGCAGTGGGGCGGGAGGGCCCTCAGGGGAGCTGTTTTTT.

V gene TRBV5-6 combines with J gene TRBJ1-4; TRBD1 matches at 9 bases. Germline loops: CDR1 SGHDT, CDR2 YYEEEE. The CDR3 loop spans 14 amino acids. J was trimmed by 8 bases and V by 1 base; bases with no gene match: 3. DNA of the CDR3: TGTGCCAGCAGCTTGTGGGACAGGGAAGAAAAACTGTTTTTT. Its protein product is CASSLWDREEKLFF.

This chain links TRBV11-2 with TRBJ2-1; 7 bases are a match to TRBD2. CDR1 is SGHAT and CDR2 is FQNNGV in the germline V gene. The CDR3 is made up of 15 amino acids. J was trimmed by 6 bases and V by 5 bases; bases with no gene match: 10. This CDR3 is CASSVLADTRNEQFF. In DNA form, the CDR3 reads TGTGCCAGCAGCGTTCTAGCGGACACCCGCAATGAGCAGTTCTTC. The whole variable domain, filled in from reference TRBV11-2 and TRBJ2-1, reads EAGVAQSPRYKIIEKRQSVAFWCNPISGHATLYWYQQILGQGPKLLIQFQNNGVVDDSQLPKDRFSAERLKGVDSTLKIQPAKLEDSAVYLCASSVLADTRNEQFFGPGTRLTVL.

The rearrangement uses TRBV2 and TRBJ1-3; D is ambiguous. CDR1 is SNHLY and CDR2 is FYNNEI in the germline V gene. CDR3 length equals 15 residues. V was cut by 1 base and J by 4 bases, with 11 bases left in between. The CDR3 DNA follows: TGTGCCAGCAGTGAAGGAATTTCACCCGGAAACACCATATATTTT. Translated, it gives CASSEGISPGNTIYF.

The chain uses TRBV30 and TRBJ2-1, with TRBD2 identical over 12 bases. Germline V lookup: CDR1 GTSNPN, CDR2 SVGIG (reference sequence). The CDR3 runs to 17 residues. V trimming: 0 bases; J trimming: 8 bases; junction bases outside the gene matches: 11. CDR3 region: CAWSVRASGRATYEQFF. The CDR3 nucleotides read TGTGCCTGGAGTGTAAGGGCTAGCGGGAGGGCGACATATGAGCAGTTCTTC.

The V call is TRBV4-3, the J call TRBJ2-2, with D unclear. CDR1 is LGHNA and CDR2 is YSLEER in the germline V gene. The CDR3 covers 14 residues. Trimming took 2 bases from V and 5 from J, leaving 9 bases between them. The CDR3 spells CASSQLWRTGELFF. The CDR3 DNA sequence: TGCGCCAGCAGCCAATTATGGCGGACCGGGGAGCTGTTTTTT.

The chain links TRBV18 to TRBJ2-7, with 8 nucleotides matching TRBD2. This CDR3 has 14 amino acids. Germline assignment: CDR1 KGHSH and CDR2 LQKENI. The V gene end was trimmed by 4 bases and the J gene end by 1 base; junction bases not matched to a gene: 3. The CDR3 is CASSLAGTSYEQYF. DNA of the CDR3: TGTGCCAGCTCACTAGCGGGAACTTCCTACGAGCAGTACTTC.

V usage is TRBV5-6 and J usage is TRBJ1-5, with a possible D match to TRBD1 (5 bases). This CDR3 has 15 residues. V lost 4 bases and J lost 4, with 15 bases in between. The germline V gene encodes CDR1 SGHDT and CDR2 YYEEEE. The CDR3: CASSLRQLLNQPQHF. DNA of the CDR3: TGTGCCAGCAGCCTCCGACAGCTTTTGAATCAGCCCCAGCATTTT.

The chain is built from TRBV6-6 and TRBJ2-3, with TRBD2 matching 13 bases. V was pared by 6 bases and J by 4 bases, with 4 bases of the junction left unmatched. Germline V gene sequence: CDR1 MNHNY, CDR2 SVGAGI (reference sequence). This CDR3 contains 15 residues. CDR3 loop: CASRPLAGGADTQYF. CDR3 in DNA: TGTGCCAGCAGACCACTAGCGGGAGGGGCAGATACGCAGTATTTT.

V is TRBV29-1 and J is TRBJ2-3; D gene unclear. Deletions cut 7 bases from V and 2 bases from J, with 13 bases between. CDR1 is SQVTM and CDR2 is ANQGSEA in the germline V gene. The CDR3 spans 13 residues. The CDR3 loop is CSAAGIFTDTQYF. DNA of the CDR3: TGCAGCGCCGCTGGGATTTTCACAGATACGCAGTATTTT.

The DNA for the CDR3 is TGTGCCAGTAGTATAGCCGGGACAGGGAATTTTCGCGCCTACAATGAGCAGTTCTTC. It is translated as CASSIAGTGNFRAYNEQFF. V is TRBV19 and J is TRBJ2-1; 9 nucleotides line up with TRBD1. The trim removed 1 base at V and 2 bases at J, leaving 12 bases unmatched. CDR1 and CDR2 from the germline V gene are LNHDA and SQIVND (reference sequence). The CDR3 covers 19 residues.

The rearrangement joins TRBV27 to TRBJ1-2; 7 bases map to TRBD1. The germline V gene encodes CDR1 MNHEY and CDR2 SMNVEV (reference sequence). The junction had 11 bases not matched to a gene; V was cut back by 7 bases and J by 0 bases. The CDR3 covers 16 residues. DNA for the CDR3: TGTGCCAGCACCCGACAGGGAAAAGGGGCTAACTATGGCTACACCTTC. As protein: CASTRQGKGANYGYTF.

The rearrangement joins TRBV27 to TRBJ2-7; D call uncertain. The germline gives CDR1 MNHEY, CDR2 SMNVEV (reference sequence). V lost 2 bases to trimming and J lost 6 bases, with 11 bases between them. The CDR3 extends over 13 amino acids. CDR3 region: CASSLVRPGEQYF. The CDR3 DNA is TGTGCCAGCAGTTTAGTTCGCCCCGGCGAGCAGTACTTC.

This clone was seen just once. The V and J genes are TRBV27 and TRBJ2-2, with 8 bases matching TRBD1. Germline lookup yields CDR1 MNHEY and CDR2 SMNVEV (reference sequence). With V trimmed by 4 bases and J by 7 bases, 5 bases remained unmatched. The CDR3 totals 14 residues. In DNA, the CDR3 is TGTGCCAGCAGTTCGGACAGGGTGCTCGGGGAGCTGTTTTTT. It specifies CASSSDRVLGELFF.

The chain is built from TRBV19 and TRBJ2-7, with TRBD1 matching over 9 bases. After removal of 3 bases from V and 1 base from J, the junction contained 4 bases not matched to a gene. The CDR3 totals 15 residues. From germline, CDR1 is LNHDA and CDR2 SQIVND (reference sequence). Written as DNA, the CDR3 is TGTGCCAGTAGTATTCAACAGGGGGCATCCTACGAGCAGTACTTC. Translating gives CASSIQQGASYEQYF.

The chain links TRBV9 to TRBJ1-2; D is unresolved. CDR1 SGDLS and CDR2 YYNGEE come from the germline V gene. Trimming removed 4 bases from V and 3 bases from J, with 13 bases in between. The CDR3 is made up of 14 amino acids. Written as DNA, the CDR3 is TGTGCCAGCAGCCTCGAGGCGGGCCACTATGGCTACACCTTC. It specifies CASSLEAGHYGYTF.

CDR3 sequence reads: CASSTGLLEQYF. CDR3 in DNA: TGTGCCAGCAGCACTGGACTACTCGAGCAGTACTTC. V and J are TRBV5-6 and TRBJ2-7, with D possibly matching TRBD2 (6 bases). CDR3 size: 12 residues. The V end lost 4 bases, the J end lost 6 bases, and 11 bases lay between the germline ends. The germline gives CDR1 SGHDT, CDR2 YYEEEE.

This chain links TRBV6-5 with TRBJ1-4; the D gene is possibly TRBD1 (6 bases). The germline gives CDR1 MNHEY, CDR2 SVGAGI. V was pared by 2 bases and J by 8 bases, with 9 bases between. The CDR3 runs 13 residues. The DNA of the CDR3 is TGTGCCAGCAGTTACAGGGGGGGAGAAAAACTGTTTTTT. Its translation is CASSYRGGEKLFF.

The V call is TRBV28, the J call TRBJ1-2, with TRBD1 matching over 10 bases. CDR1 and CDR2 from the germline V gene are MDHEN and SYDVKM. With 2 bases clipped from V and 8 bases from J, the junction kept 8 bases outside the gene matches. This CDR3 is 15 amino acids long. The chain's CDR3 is CASSLDRGLIWGYTF. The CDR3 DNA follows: TGTGCCAGCAGTTTAGACAGGGGGCTCATCTGGGGCTACACCTTC.

CDR3 amino acids: CASSLQPGANVLTF. CDR3 sequence (DNA): TGTGCCAGCAGTTTGCAGCCTGGGGCCAACGTCCTGACTTTC. The chain recombines TRBV28 with TRBJ2-6; D is ambiguous. V gave up 3 bases and J gave up 2 bases, with 5 bases separating them. Germline V gives CDR1 MDHEN, CDR2 SYDVKM. This CDR3 region has 14 residues. Looking up the rest from reference TRBV28 and TRBJ2-6 gives the full variable domain: DVKVTQSSRYLVKRTGEKVFLECVQDMDHENMFWYRQDPGLGLRLIYFSYDVKMKEKGDIPEGYSVSREKKERFSLILESASTNQTSMYLCASSLQPGANVLTFGAGSRLTVL.

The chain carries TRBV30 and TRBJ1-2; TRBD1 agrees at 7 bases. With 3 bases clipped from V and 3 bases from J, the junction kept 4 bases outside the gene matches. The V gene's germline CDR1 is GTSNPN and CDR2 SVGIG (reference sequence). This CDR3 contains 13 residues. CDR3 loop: CAWSGDSDYGYTF. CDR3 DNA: TGTGCCTGGAGCGGGGACAGTGACTATGGCTACACCTTC.

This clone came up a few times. The CDR3 sequence: CAWSRGEGEKAFF. CDR3 DNA: TGTGCCTGGAGTAGGGGTGAGGGGGAAAAAGCTTTCTTT. The rearrangement joins TRBV30 to TRBJ1-1; the D gene is possibly TRBD1 (6 bases). V lost 2 bases and J lost 9, with 16 bases in between. Germline CDR1 and CDR2: GTSNPN and SVGIG (reference sequence). This CDR3 spans 13 amino acids. Together with reference TRBV30 and TRBJ1-1, the CDR3 gives the full variable domain: SQTIHQWPATLVQPVGSPLSLECTVEGTSNPNLYWYRQAAGRGLQLLFYSVGIGQISSEVPQNLSASRPQDRQFILSSKKLLLSDSGFYLCAWSRGEGEKAFFGQGTRLTVV.

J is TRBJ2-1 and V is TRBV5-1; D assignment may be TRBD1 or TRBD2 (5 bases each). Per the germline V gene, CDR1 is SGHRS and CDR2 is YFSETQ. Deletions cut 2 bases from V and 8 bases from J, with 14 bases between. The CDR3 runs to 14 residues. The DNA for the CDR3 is TGCGCCAGCAGCTTCTCAGGACTGGGGGATGAGCAGTTCTTC. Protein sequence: CASSFSGLGDEQFF.

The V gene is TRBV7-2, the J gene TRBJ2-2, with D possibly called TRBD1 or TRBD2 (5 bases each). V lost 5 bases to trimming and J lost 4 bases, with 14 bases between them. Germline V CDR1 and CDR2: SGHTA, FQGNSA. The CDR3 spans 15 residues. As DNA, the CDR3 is TGTGCCAGCAGCCCCCCCGGGACGGGCACCGGGGAGCTGTTTTTT. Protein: CASSPPGTGTGELFF. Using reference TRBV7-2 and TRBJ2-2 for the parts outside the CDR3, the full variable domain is GAGVSQSPSNKVTEKGKDVELRCDPISGHTALYWYRQSLGQGLEFLIYFQGNSAPDKSGLPSDRFSAERTGGSVSTLTIQRTQQEDSAVYLCASSPPGTGTGELFFGEGSRLTVL.

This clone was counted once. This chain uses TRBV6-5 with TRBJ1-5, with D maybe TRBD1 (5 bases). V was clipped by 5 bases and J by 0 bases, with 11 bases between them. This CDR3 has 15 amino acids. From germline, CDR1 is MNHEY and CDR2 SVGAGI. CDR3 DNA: TGTGCCAGCAGTCCTGACAGTTTTAGCAATCAGCCCCAGCATTTT. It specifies CASSPDSFSNQPQHF.